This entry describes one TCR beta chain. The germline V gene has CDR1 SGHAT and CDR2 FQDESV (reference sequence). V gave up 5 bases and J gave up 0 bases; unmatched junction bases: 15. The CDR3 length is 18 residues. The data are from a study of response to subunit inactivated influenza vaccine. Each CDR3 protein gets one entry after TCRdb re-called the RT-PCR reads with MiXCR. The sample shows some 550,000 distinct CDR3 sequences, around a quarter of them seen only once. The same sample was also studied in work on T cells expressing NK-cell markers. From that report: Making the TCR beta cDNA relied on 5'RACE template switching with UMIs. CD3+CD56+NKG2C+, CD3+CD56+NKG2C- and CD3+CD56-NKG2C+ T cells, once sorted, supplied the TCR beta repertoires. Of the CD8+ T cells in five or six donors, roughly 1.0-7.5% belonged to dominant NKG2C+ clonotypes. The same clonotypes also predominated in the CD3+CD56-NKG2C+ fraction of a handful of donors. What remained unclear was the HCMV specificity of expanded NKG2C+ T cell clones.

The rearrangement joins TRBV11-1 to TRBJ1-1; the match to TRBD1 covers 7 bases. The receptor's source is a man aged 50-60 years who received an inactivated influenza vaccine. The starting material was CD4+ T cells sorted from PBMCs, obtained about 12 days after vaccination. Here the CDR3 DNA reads TGTGCCAGCAGCCATATTAATATCGCGACAGGGTTGAACACTGAAGCTTTCTTT. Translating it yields CASSHINIATGLNTEAFF.